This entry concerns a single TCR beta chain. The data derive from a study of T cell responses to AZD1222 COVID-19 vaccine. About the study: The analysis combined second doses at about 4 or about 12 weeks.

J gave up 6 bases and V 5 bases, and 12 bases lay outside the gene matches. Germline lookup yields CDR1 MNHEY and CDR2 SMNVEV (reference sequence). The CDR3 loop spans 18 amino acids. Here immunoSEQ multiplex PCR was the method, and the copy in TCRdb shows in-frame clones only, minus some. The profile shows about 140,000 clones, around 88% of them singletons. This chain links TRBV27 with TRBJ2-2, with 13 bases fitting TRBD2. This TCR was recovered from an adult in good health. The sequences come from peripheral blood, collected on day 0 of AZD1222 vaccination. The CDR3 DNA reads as TGTGCCAGCAGTCCCCGACTAGCGGGAGGAATGAGGCCCGGGGAGCTGTTTTTT. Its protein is CASSPRLAGGMRPGELFF.